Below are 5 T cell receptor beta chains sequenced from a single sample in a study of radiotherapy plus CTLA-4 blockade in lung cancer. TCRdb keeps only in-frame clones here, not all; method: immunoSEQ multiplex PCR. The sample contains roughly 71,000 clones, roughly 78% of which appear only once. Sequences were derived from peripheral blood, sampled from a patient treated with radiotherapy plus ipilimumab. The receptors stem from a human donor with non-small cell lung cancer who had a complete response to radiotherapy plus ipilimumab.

The CDR3 reads CASSPEGNTEAFF. For the CDR3, the DNA is TGCGCCAGCAGCCCGGAGGGGAACACTGAAGCTTTCTTT. The V and J genes are TRBV5-1 and TRBJ1-1, with no clear D. V was shortened by 4 bases and J by 1 base, with 8 bases between the two germline ends. This CDR3 comprises 13 residues. CDR1 is SGHRS and CDR2 is YFSETQ in the germline V gene.

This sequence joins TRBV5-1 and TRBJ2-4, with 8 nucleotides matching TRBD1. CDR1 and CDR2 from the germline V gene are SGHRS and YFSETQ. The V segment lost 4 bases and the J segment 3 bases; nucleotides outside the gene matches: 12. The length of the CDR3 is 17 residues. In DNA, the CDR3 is TGCGCCAGCAGCCTGTCCGGAGACAGGGGAGGCAAAAACATTCAGTACTTC. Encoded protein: CASSLSGDRGGKNIQYF.

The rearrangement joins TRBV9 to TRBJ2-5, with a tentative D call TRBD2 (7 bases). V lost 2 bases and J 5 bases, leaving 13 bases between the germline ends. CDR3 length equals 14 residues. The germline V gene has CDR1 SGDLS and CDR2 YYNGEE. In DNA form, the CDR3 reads TGTGCCAGCAGCGTGGGGGGGGGCACGGAGACCCAGTACTTC. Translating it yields CASSVGGGTETQYF. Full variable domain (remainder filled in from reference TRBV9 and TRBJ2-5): DSGVTQTPKHLITATGQRVTLRCSPRSGDLSVYWYQQSLDQGLQFLIQYYNGEERAKGNILERFSAQQFPDLHSELNLSSLELGDSALYFCASSVGGGTETQYFGPGTRLLVL.

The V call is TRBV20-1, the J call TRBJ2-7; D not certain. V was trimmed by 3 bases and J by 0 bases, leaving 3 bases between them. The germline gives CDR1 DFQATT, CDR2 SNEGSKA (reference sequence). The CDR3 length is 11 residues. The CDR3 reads CSARDSYEQYF. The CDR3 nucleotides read TGCAGTGCTAGGGACTCCTACGAGCAGTACTTC.

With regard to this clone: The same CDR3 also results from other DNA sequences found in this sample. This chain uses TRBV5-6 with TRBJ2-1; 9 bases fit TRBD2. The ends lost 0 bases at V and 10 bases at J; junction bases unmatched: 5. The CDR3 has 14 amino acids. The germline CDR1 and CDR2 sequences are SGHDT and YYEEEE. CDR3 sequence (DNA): TGTGCCAGCAGCTTGGGCGGGGGGGACCGGGAGCAGTTCTTC. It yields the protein CASSLGGGDREQFF.